These 9 T cell receptor beta chains were all obtained from the same sample, sequenced in a study of identical twins. TCRdb processed the 5' RACE reads anew with MiXCR; each CDR3 protein has one entry. The repertoire includes hundreds of thousands of distinct CDR3 sequences, 9% to 15% of them detected once, and under 2% sits in the top ten. In addition, the sample was reused for a study of yellow fever vaccine responses in identical twins.

The sequencing sample was made of PBMCs. Receptor source: a woman aged 18-30 years in good health.

This chain uses TRBV20-1 with TRBJ2-1, with 11 bases lining up with TRBD2. J gave up 7 bases and V 0 bases, and 5 bases lay outside the gene matches. The CDR3 is 15 residues long. Germline CDR1 DFQATT, CDR2 SNEGSKA (reference sequence). CDR3 loop: CSARDGSGGANEQFF. The CDR3, as DNA: TGCAGTGCTAGAGACGGTAGCGGGGGGGCTAATGAGCAGTTCTTC.

This chain's CDR3 is CSARVGGAGGVRQPQHF. The CDR3 nucleotides are TGCAGTGCTAGAGTTGGGGGAGCAGGGGGCGTTCGGCAGCCCCAGCATTTT. The rearrangement joins TRBV20-1 to TRBJ1-5; TRBD1 matches at 8 bases. Germline V gene lookup returns CDR1 DFQATT and CDR2 SNEGSKA (reference sequence). The junction had 15 bases not matched to a gene; V was cut back by 1 base and J by 7 bases. The CDR3 totals 17 residues.

Ten or more counts support this clonotype. The chain couples TRBV29-1 to TRBJ1-1; D gene uncertain. The V and J ends lost 2 bases and 3 bases respectively, with 4 bases between them. The CDR3 is 11 residues long. Germline-derived CDR1 and CDR2 are SQVTM and ANQGSEA. The CDR3 nucleotides read TGCAGCGTTGAAATGGACACTGAAGCTTTCTTT. Amino acids: CSVEMDTEAFF.

V gene TRBV4-1 combines with J gene TRBJ2-3; 8 bases are shared with TRBD2. The CDR3 contains 18 residues. Losses at the gene ends were 4 bases for V and 2 bases for J; bases not matched to a gene: 14. Germline-derived CDR1 and CDR2 are MGHRA and YSYEKL. CDR3 in amino acids: CASSLTDARGGYTDTQYF. CDR3 DNA: TGCGCCAGCAGCCTTACAGATGCACGGGGGGGGTACACAGATACGCAGTATTTT.

This clonotype was recorded at least ten times. The chain couples TRBV3-1 to TRBJ2-3; 8 bases agree with TRBD2. From germline, CDR1 is LGHDT and CDR2 YNNKEL (reference sequence). This CDR3 contains 15 residues. V gave up 5 bases and J gave up 5 bases; unmatched junction bases: 9. The CDR3 bases are TGTGCCAGCAGCACCCGAGCGGGAGATAGAGATACGCAGTATTTT. Protein product: CASSTRAGDRDTQYF.

This clonotype was detected only a few times. J is TRBJ2-1 and V is TRBV20-1, with 8 bases aligning to TRBD1. After removal of 1 base from V and 0 bases from J, the junction contained 2 bases not matched to a gene. CDR3 length equals 15 residues. The germline V gene has CDR1 DFQATT and CDR2 SNEGSKA (reference sequence). The CDR3 spells CSARVGTGSYNEQFF. CDR3 nucleotide sequence: TGCAGTGCTAGAGTTGGGACAGGCTCCTACAATGAGCAGTTCTTC.

V gene TRBV20-1 combines with J gene TRBJ1-2; no firm D call. Germline V lookup: CDR1 DFQATT, CDR2 SNEGSKA (reference sequence). V was clipped by 5 bases and J by 4 bases, with 20 bases between them. The CDR3 runs 15 residues. In DNA form, the CDR3 reads TGCAGTGCTTCCCTCGGACGTGCTGGAGGCTATGGCTACACCTTC. This gives the protein CSASLGRAGGYGYTF.

This clonotype was counted at least ten times. This chain uses TRBV4-2 with TRBJ1-2; TRBD1 matches 7 bases. Germline CDR1 is LGHNA and CDR2 is YNFKEQ. V gave up 4 bases and J gave up 0 bases; unmatched junction bases: 5. The CDR3 totals 15 residues. In DNA form, the CDR3 reads TGTGCCAGCAGCCCGGTCGGGACAGCTAACTATGGCTACACCTTC. Protein sequence: CASSPVGTANYGYTF.

This clonotype has more than one count but fewer than ten. The chain uses TRBV4-1 and TRBJ2-7, with 12 bases lining up with TRBD2. The CDR3 contains 16 residues. V lost 0 bases, J lost 9 bases, and 9 bases stayed unmatched. Germline CDR1 is MGHRA and CDR2 is YSYEKL. Here the CDR3 reads CASSQDLLAGGSRQYF. Here the CDR3 DNA reads TGCGCCAGCAGCCAAGATCTCCTAGCGGGAGGGTCCCGGCAGTACTTC.